The 30 T cell receptor beta chains given below trace back to one sample, sequenced in a study of regulatory T cells in long-lasting Graves disease (dated by TCRdb to the early 2020s). The time point label, read with the paper, signifies: newly diagnosed GD, antithyroid drugs for less than 3 months. For both TCR sequencing and RNA sequencing, RNA was extracted from PBMCs in TRIzol. Library method: multiplex PCR. The data were produced on an Illumina HiSeq 4000. To build TCR beta libraries, CDR3 regions were amplified by Arm-PCR using iRepertoire HTBI primers. TCRdb reprocessing: public reads trimmed at Q25 with fastp, clones called with MiXCR, in-frame beta chains kept. Each CDR3 protein appears once, grouped with its most common genes and DNA. In all, the sample holds 250,000 to 300,000 distinct CDR3 sequences, and approximately 18% of those were seen once. Around 13% of the sample belongs to the ten largest clones.

Another study also made use of these data, one on T cells in Graves' hyperthyroidism and ophthalmopathy.

The sequencing here drew on peripheral blood mononuclear cells (PBMCs), taken at new diagnosis, from a patient treated with antithyroid drugs. The origin of the receptors is a woman aged 30 to 39 with Graves disease. Donor details come from another sample of the same person, matched by shared clones.

This clonotype was counted at least ten times. This chain connects TRBV5-1 to TRBJ1-2, with TRBD1 matching over 7 bases. V was clipped by 4 bases and J by 4 bases; unmatched bases: 16. Germline CDR1 is SGHRS and CDR2 is YFSETQ. The CDR3 extends over 17 amino acids. The CDR3 nucleotides are TGCGCCAGCAGCAAGGGGGCGAATAGGATCCTAACCTATGGCTACACCTTC. Its protein product is CASSKGANRILTYGYTF.

This clonotype was counted a few times. With a far larger clone one base away, a read error is the likely cause. This chain joins TRBV15 and TRBJ2-1; 12 nucleotides align to TRBD2. V gave up 3 bases and J gave up 10 bases; unmatched junction bases: 7. Germline CDR1 and CDR2: LNHNV and YYDKDF (reference sequence). The CDR3 runs to 15 residues. This CDR3 reads CATSSGTSGSYEQFF. CDR3 nucleotide sequence: TGTGCCACCAGCAGCGGGACTAGCGGGTCCTACGAGCAGTTCTTC.

This clonotype was counted many times. The chain recombines TRBV5-1 with TRBJ2-5, with a tentative D call TRBD2 (6 bases). The ends were cut back, 1 base at V and 2 bases at J, with 9 bases in the middle. CDR1 and CDR2 from the germline V gene are SGHRS and YFSETQ. The CDR3 has 14 amino acids. The DNA for the CDR3 is TGCGCCAGCAGCTTGAGAGGGACTCAAGAGACCCAGTACTTC. Translation gives CASSLRGTQETQYF.

This clonotype was counted at least ten times. J is TRBJ1-3 and V is TRBV3-1; no firm D call. Per the germline V gene, CDR1 is LGHDT and CDR2 is YNNKEL (reference sequence). V was clipped by 4 bases and J by 0 bases, with 10 bases between them. This CDR3 contains 15 residues. The CDR3 DNA follows: TGTGCCAGCAGCCCGGAGGGAGTCTCTGGAAACACCATATATTTT. Its translation: CASSPEGVSGNTIYF.

In this sample, this clonotype turned up many times. The chain couples TRBV10-3 to TRBJ1-6, with D possibly being TRBD1 (5 bases). This CDR3 is built from 16 residues. V was trimmed by 2 bases and J by 5 bases, leaving 13 bases between them. Germline V lookup: CDR1 ENHRY, CDR2 SYGVKD. CDR3 DNA sequence: TGTGCCATCAGTGAGAGAGGTGTCAGGGATAATTCACCCCTCCACTTT. Translation gives CAISERGVRDNSPLHF.

This clonotype was detected ten times or more. J is TRBJ2-7 and V is TRBV20-1; D possibly corresponds to TRBD2 (5 bases). CDR3 size: 11 residues. Trimming removed 3 bases from V and 7 bases from J, with 10 bases in between. Germline loops: CDR1 DFQATT, CDR2 SNEGSKA (reference sequence). CDR3 sequence (DNA): TGCAGTGCTAGTTCTGGACTGGAGCAGTACTTC. Translated, it gives CSASSGLEQYF.

In its sample, this clonotype was seen many times. The V gene is TRBV4-2, the J gene TRBJ1-2, with TRBD1 matching over 9 bases. V was pared by 1 base and J by 5 bases, with 8 bases of the junction left unmatched. The V gene's germline CDR1 is LGHNA and CDR2 YNFKEQ. The CDR3 loop spans 16 amino acids. CDR3 in DNA: TGTGCCAGCAGCCAAGTCGGGGACAGGGCCTTATATGGCTACACCTTC. Translating gives CASSQVGDRALYGYTF.

This clonotype has ten or more counts. This chain uses TRBV20-1 with TRBJ1-5; possible D gene TRBD1, 6 bases. In germline, CDR1 is DFQATT, CDR2 SNEGSKA (reference sequence). This CDR3 contains 14 residues. Trimming stripped 1 base from V and 6 bases from J, with 13 bases between. The CDR3 DNA sequence: TGCAGTGCTAGAGGCGGCAGGGGAGGTCAGCCCCAGCATTTT. Translating gives CSARGGRGGQPQHF.

This clonotype turned up a few times. V usage is TRBV5-1 and J usage is TRBJ1-2; D is unresolved. CDR3 length: 14 amino acids. V lost 5 bases, J lost 3 bases, and 14 bases lay in between. Germline V CDR1 and CDR2: SGHRS, YFSETQ. The CDR3 DNA is TGCGCCAGCAGTACCGGGTCCCGGGACTATGGCTACACCTTC. This gives the protein CASSTGSRDYGYTF. The complete variable domain, with remaining parts taken from reference TRBV5-1 and TRBJ1-2, reads KAGVTQTPRYLIKTRGQQVTLSCSPISGHRSVSWYQQTPGQGLQFLFEYFSETQRNKGNFPGRFSGRQFSNSRSEMNVSTLELGDSALYLCASSTGSRDYGYTFGSGTRLTVV.

This clonotype was seen a handful of times. The rearrangement uses TRBV10-3 and TRBJ1-3; D not certain. The ends were cut back, 3 bases at V and 8 bases at J, with 20 bases in the middle. The CDR3 is 16 residues long. CDR1 and CDR2 (germline): ENHRY, SYGVKD. The CDR3 is CAISEHYGSGRDTIYF. In DNA form, the CDR3 reads TGTGCCATCAGTGAACACTACGGGTCGGGAAGGGACACCATATATTTT.

This clonotype has a count of ten or more. V is TRBV7-2 and J is TRBJ2-5, with a tentative D call TRBD1 (5 bases). Per the germline V gene, CDR1 is SGHTA and CDR2 is FQGNSA. CDR3 length: 14 residues. V lost 2 bases to trimming and J lost 4 bases, with 11 bases between them. The CDR3 DNA is TGTGCCAGCAGCTTATGGTCGCAGGGAGAGACCCAGTACTTC. Protein sequence: CASSLWSQGETQYF.

Ten or more counts support this clonotype. The gene calls are TRBV20-1 and TRBJ1-2; no clear D. CDR1 is DFQATT and CDR2 is SNEGSKA in the germline V gene (reference sequence). This CDR3 is built from 13 residues. The germline V and J ends were trimmed by 4 bases and 4 bases, with 13 bases remaining between them. The CDR3 protein is CSATEKGGYGYTF. The CDR3 bases are TGCAGTGCTACCGAAAAGGGCGGCTATGGCTACACCTTC.

This clonotype was recorded at least ten times. V usage is TRBV12-3 or TRBV12-4 and J usage is TRBJ2-3; D gene uncertain. The CDR3 extends over 12 amino acids. The germline V and J ends were trimmed by 1 base and 9 bases, with 8 bases remaining between them. CDR3 nucleotides: TGTGCCAGCAGTTTAGGCCGAGGAACGCAGTATTTT. The encoded protein is CASSLGRGTQYF.

This clonotype was observed many times. V usage is TRBV3-1 and J usage is TRBJ2-7, with D unclear. V was cut by 5 bases and J by 6 bases, with 8 bases left in between. CDR3 length equals 11 residues. CDR1 is LGHDT and CDR2 is YNNKEL in the germline V gene (reference sequence). The CDR3 is CASSISAEQYF. Written as DNA, the CDR3 is TGTGCCAGCAGCATCAGCGCCGAGCAGTACTTC.

This clonotype was counted at least ten times. The chain uses TRBV6-5 and TRBJ2-1; no definite D call. The V and J ends lost 0 bases and 2 bases respectively, with 8 bases between them. The CDR3 is made up of 15 amino acids. CDR1 is MNHEY, CDR2 SVGAGI, per germline. The CDR3 protein is CASSYSIGTYNEQFF. For the CDR3, the DNA is TGTGCCAGCAGTTACTCGATCGGCACCTACAATGAGCAGTTCTTC.

The J gene is TRBJ1-2, the V gene TRBV7-3, with D possibly being TRBD1 (5 bases). V was cut by 2 bases and J by 2 bases, with 12 bases left in between. CDR1 and CDR2 from the germline V gene are SGHTA and FQGTGA. The length of the CDR3 is 15 residues. CDR3 DNA: TGTGCCAGCAGCTTACTCCCGGGACGGAACTATGGCTACACCTTC. Protein product: CASSLLPGRNYGYTF.

This clonotype was recorded a few times. Just one base apart from a much larger clone, this may be a read error. The conserved phenylalanine or tryptophan normally closing the CDR3 is absent here, so this likely arose from a read error. The rearrangement joins TRBV27 to TRBJ1-2; 9 bases match TRBD1. The CDR3 contains 13 residues. Trimming at V came to 6 bases and at J to 7 bases, leaving 6 bases not matched to a gene. Germline values: CDR1 MNHEY, CDR2 SMNVEV (reference sequence). The CDR3 loop is CASSPTGGRGYTL. DNA of the CDR3: TGTGCCAGCAGCCCAACAGGGGGCCGTGGCTACACCCTC.

This clonotype was recorded many times. The J gene is TRBJ1-1, the V gene TRBV4-1; no clear D gene. Trimming removed 3 bases from V and 1 base from J, with 3 bases in between. The CDR3 loop spans 12 amino acids. CDR1 is MGHRA, CDR2 YSYEKL, per germline. The CDR3 bases are TGCGCCAGCAGCCAGCAGAACACTGAAGCTTTCTTT. Amino acid sequence: CASSQQNTEAFF.

This clonotype was observed a handful of times. J is TRBJ1-5 and V is TRBV12-3 or TRBV12-4; D perhaps matches TRBD1 (6 bases). The ends were cut back, 6 bases at V and 7 bases at J, with 13 bases in the middle. CDR3 length: 13 residues. The CDR3 DNA reads TGTGCCAGCAGCACAGGGTTGCGGCAGCCCCAGCATTTT. Protein sequence: CASSTGLRQPQHF.

This clonotype was observed at least ten times. Mismatch with germline at one junction end may stem from a read error. The rearrangement uses TRBV6-1 and TRBJ1-1; D gene uncertain. The CDR3 is 13 residues long. Germline lookup yields CDR1 MNHNS and CDR2 SASEGT. The CDR3: CASSIRVNAEAFF. The CDR3 DNA is TGTGCCAGCAGTATACGGGTGAACGCTGAAGCTTTCTTT.

This clonotype was seen more than once but under ten times. The V and J genes are TRBV9 and TRBJ1-5; no firm D call. CDR3 length equals 14 residues. Germline CDR1 and CDR2: SGDLS and YYNGEE. The V gene lost 0 bases and the J gene lost 6 bases, with 10 bases spanning the gap. DNA of the CDR3: TGTGCCAGCAGCGTAGCTTCGGCCCTTCAGCCCCAGCATTTT. This sequence encodes CASSVASALQPQHF.

This clonotype was detected many times. CDR3 residues: CASSPAWGGPYEQYF. CDR3 DNA: TGTGCCAGCAGCCCTGCTTGGGGTGGCCCCTACGAGCAGTACTTC. The chain employs TRBV12-3 or TRBV12-4 and TRBJ2-7; D unresolved. V was trimmed by 6 bases and J by 2 bases, leaving 17 bases between them. This CDR3 has 15 residues.

The V gene is TRBV5-1, the J gene TRBJ2-7; 9 nucleotides agree with TRBD1. V trimming: 4 bases; J trimming: 6 bases; junction bases outside the gene matches: 11. Germline V gene data show CDR1 as SGHRS and CDR2 as YFSETQ. CDR3 length equals 15 residues. The CDR3 spells CASSPSDRGPREQYF. CDR3 bases: TGCGCCAGCAGCCCTTCGGACAGGGGCCCCCGCGAGCAGTACTTC.

This clonotype was found a few times. V usage is TRBV5-1 and J usage is TRBJ1-1; 10 bases are shared with TRBD1. Germline V lookup: CDR1 SGHRS, CDR2 YFSETQ. The CDR3 is 17 amino acids. V lost 1 base to trimming and J lost 0 bases; unmatched junction nucleotides: 6. The CDR3, as DNA: TGCGCCAGCAGCTTGAAGAGGACAGGGGGGTTGAACACTGAAGCTTTCTTT. Its protein is CASSLKRTGGLNTEAFF.

Ten or more counts support this clonotype. The gene calls are TRBV27 and TRBJ1-4; D remains unclear. Per germline, CDR1 MNHEY and CDR2 SMNVEV (reference sequence). The CDR3 consists of 14 residues. Trimming took off 6 bases at V and 8 bases at J, with 16 bases between the two ends. This chain's CDR3 is CASSIQPKVEKLFF. For the CDR3, the DNA is TGTGCCAGCAGCATTCAGCCGAAGGTGGAAAAACTGTTTTTT. The full variable domain, rest sourced from reference TRBV27 and TRBJ1-4, is EAQVTQNPRYLITVTGKKLTVTCSQNMNHEYMSWYRQDPGLGLRQIYYSMNVEVTDKGDVPEGYKVSRKEKRNFPLILESPSPNQTSLYFCASSIQPKVEKLFFGSGTQLSVL.

Ten or more counts support this clonotype. The chain is built from TRBV11-2 and TRBJ2-1; 9 bases are shared with TRBD1. Trimming cost V 8 bases and J 7 bases; bases outside gene matches: 9. The CDR3 is 14 amino acids. Germline CDR1 SGHAT, CDR2 FQNNGV. The CDR3 DNA reads as TGTGCCAGCTCCCGGGACAGGGAAAAGAATGAGCAGTTCTTC. Protein sequence: CASSRDREKNEQFF.

In this sample, this clonotype turned up many times. The chain employs TRBV3-1 and TRBJ2-5; 9 positions agree with TRBD2. The trim removed 6 bases at V and 3 bases at J, leaving 2 bases unmatched. Germline CDR1 is LGHDT and CDR2 is YNNKEL (reference sequence). The CDR3 length is 13 residues. CDR3 nucleotide sequence: TGTGCCAGCAGACGGACTAGCGAAGAGACCCAGTACTTC. Its translation is CASRRTSEETQYF.

This clonotype has at least ten counts. As DNA, the CDR3 is TGTGCCAGCGGGGGCGTTCTGAACACCGGGGAGCTGTTTTTT. Protein sequence: CASGGVLNTGELFF. The rearrangement uses TRBV2 and TRBJ2-2, with D perhaps matching TRBD1 (6 bases). V shed 8 bases and J shed 1 base, with 11 bases lying between them. The CDR3 consists of 14 residues. Germline values: CDR1 SNHLY, CDR2 FYNNEI.

This clonotype was counted a few times. A much more abundant neighbour one base away suggests this may be a read error. The V and J genes are TRBV2 and TRBJ2-1, with 7 nucleotides matching TRBD1. The CDR3 consists of 11 residues. Trimming cost V 8 bases and J 9 bases; bases outside gene matches: 4. CDR1 is SNHLY and CDR2 is FYNNEI in the germline V gene. CDR3 sequence reads: CASLTGSEQFF. CDR3 bases: TGTGCCAGCTTGACAGGGAGTGAGCAGTTCTTC. Based on the CDR3 plus reference TRBV2 and TRBJ2-1, the full variable domain is EPEVTQTPSHQVTQMGQEVILRCVPISNHLYFYWYRQILGQKVEFLVSFYNNEISEKSEIFDDQFSVERPDGSNFTLKIRSTKLEDSAMYFCASLTGSEQFFGPGTRLTVL.

This clonotype was observed at least ten times. The V call is TRBV12-3 or TRBV12-4, the J call TRBJ1-1, with unresolved D. CDR3 length equals 14 residues. V lost 5 bases, J lost 0 bases, and 10 bases lay in between. The DNA for the CDR3 is TGTGCCAGCAGTAGAAACAGAGTGAACACTGAAGCTTTCTTT. Amino acid sequence: CASSRNRVNTEAFF.